These 15 T cell receptor beta chains were sequenced from one sample in a study of T cell responses to AZD1222 COVID-19 vaccine. Clones were read by immunoSEQ multiplex PCR, and TCRdb kept only the in-frame ones, dropping some. The sample consists of 120,000 or so clones, 88% of them appearing once. The sample was peripheral blood, taken 28 days after the second AZD1222 dose. All receptors derive from an adult who received the AZD1222 COVID-19 vaccine.

The chain is built from TRBV19 and TRBJ1-5; no clear D. The germline V and J ends were trimmed by 6 bases and 4 bases, with 13 bases remaining between them. Germline assignment: CDR1 LNHDA and CDR2 SQIVND (reference sequence). CDR3 size: 14 residues. CDR3 sequence reads: CASRGKGLNQPQHF. CDR3 DNA sequence: TGTGCCAGTAGGGGGAAAGGGCTGAATCAGCCCCAGCATTTT. The full variable domain, in which reference TRBV19 and TRBJ1-5 provide the parts outside the CDR3, is DGGITQSPKYLFRKEGQNVTLSCEQNLNHDAMYWYRQDPGQGLRLIYYSQIVNDFQKGDIAEGYSVSREKKESFPLTVTSAQKNPTAFYLCASRGKGLNQPQHFGDGTRLSIL.

Comments on this clone: Distinct nucleotide sequences in the sample also encode this CDR3. The J gene is TRBJ2-7, the V gene TRBV7-9; D is undetermined. The germline gives CDR1 SEHNR, CDR2 FQNEAQ (reference sequence). This CDR3 is built from 11 residues. Trimming removed 2 bases at V and 3 bases at J, with 2 bases between. CDR3 nucleotide sequence: TGTGCCAGCAGCTTAAACTACGAGCAGTACTTC. It specifies CASSLNYEQYF. Full variable domain (remainder filled in from reference TRBV7-9 and TRBJ2-7): DTGVSQNPRHKITKRGQNVTFRCDPISEHNRLYWYRQTLGQGPEFLTYFQNEAQLEKSRLLSDRFSAERPKGSFSTLEIQRTEQGDSAMYLCASSLNYEQYFGPGTRLTVT.

This rearrangement joins TRBV6-5 to TRBJ1-2; D is uncertain. Germline CDR1 reads MNHEY; CDR2 reads SVGAGI. The length of the CDR3 is 12 residues. Trimming removed 7 bases at V and 4 bases at J, with 10 bases between. The CDR3 loop reads CASMRSPYGYTF. The CDR3 bases are TGTGCCAGCATGAGGAGCCCCTATGGCTACACCTTC.

The chain carries TRBV29-1 and TRBJ1-1; 12 positions match TRBD1. Germline trimming cut 6 bases from V and 12 bases from J; bases unmatched to any gene: 5. CDR1 is SQVTM, CDR2 ANQGSEA, per germline. The CDR3 has 11 residues. The CDR3 region has the DNA TGCAGCGTCCGGGGACAGGGGGCCTCTTTCTTT. Its translation is CSVRGQGASFF.

V is TRBV7-2 and J is TRBJ1-5, with TRBD1 matching over 8 bases. Germline V lookup: CDR1 SGHTA, CDR2 FQGNSA. This CDR3 region has 14 residues. J gave up 7 bases and V 6 bases, and 8 bases lay outside the gene matches. Here the CDR3 DNA reads TGTGCCAGCAGTACAGGGGGTTCGGGACAGCCCCAGCATTTT. Its protein is CASSTGGSGQPQHF. Together with reference TRBV7-2 and TRBJ1-5, the CDR3 gives the full variable domain: GAGVSQSPSNKVTEKGKDVELRCDPISGHTALYWYRQSLGQGLEFLIYFQGNSAPDKSGLPSDRFSAERTGGSVSTLTIQRTQQEDSAVYLCASSTGGSGQPQHFGDGTRLSIL.

The chain uses TRBV7-2 and TRBJ1-1, with a tentative D call TRBD1 (5 bases). From germline, CDR1 is SGHTA and CDR2 FQGNSA. This CDR3 spans 18 amino acids. Between the trimmed V and J ends, which lost 5 bases and 0 bases, there was a span of 22 bases. The CDR3 region is CASSLTPTRGLMNTEAFF. CDR3 coding DNA: TGTGCCAGCAGCCTTACCCCGACGAGGGGCCTCATGAACACTGAAGCTTTCTTT.

This clone was detected only once. This sequence joins TRBV6-5 and TRBJ2-2, with D hard to call. The CDR3 totals 11 residues. Germline CDR1 is MNHEY and CDR2 is SVGAGI. The V gene lost 4 bases and the J gene lost 10 bases, with 7 bases spanning the gap. Here the CDR3 reads CASSSTLELFF. The CDR3, as DNA: TGTGCCAGCAGTTCCACTCTGGAGCTGTTTTTT.

V and J are TRBV19 and TRBJ2-1; D may be TRBD2 (6 bases). CDR1 is LNHDA, CDR2 SQIVND, per germline (reference sequence). CDR3 size: 21 residues. The V end was cut by 6 bases, the J end by 2 bases, with 32 bases between. The DNA of the CDR3 is TGTGCCAGTAGCCGAGAGTCTTGGAAGGGAGGCAAACCTAATGCCTACAATGAGCAGTTCTTC. Residues: CASSRESWKGGKPNAYNEQFF.

This chain links TRBV3-1 (or the pseudogene TRBV3-2) with TRBJ2-6; the D is unclear. The CDR3 contains 15 residues. V was cut by 0 bases and J by 4 bases, with 7 bases left in between. Germline-derived CDR1 and CDR2 are LGHDT and YNNKEL (reference sequence). The CDR3: CASSQEGLGANVLTF. CDR3 nucleotides: TGTGCCAGCAGCCAAGAGGGTTTGGGGGCCAACGTCCTGACTTTC.

The chain recombines TRBV5-1 with TRBJ1-1; D call uncertain. Germline values: CDR1 SGHRS, CDR2 YFSETQ. This CDR3 is 15 amino acids long. Trimming pared 4 bases from V and 1 base from J, leaving 14 bases between. CDR3 nucleotide sequence: TGCGCCAGCAGCCTGGACCCAGTTAGGAACACTGAAGCTTTCTTT. This encodes CASSLDPVRNTEAFF.

This chain connects TRBV7-8 to TRBJ2-5, with 8 bases aligning to TRBD1. The CDR3 consists of 17 residues. After removal of 2 bases from V and 7 bases from J, the junction contained 15 bases not matched to a gene. Germline V CDR1 and CDR2: SGHVS, FQNEAQ. The CDR3 DNA reads as TGTGCCAGCAGCTTAACTGGACAGGGTCGGACTCGCGGGACCCAGTACTTC. The encoded protein is CASSLTGQGRTRGTQYF. The entire variable domain, with the rest obtained from reference TRBV7-8 and TRBJ2-5, is as follows: GAGVSQSPRYKVAKRGQDVALRCDPISGHVSLFWYQQALGQGPEFLTYFQNEAQLDKSGLPSDRFFAERPEGSVSTLKIQRTQQEDSAVYLCASSLTGQGRTRGTQYFGPGTRLLVL.

The J gene is TRBJ2-1, the V gene TRBV4-3; possibly TRBD2 for D (6 bases). The CDR3 length is 12 residues. Trimming cost V 4 bases and J 13 bases, with 14 bases left between them. Germline-derived CDR1 and CDR2 are LGHNA and YSLEER. This CDR3 is CASSPEGGSQFF. The DNA for the CDR3 is TGCGCCAGCAGCCCGGAGGGCGGTAGTCAGTTCTTC.

The V and J genes are TRBV5-6 and TRBJ1-4; no reliable D call. V was clipped by 0 bases and J by 3 bases, with 15 bases between them. Germline V gene lookup returns CDR1 SGHDT and CDR2 YYEEEE. The CDR3 has 17 amino acids. This CDR3 reads CASSLGPRLAANEKLFF. As DNA, the CDR3 is TGTGCCAGCAGCTTGGGCCCAAGGCTTGCAGCTAATGAAAAACTGTTTTTT.

This chain links TRBV28 with TRBJ2-7; 8 bases map to TRBD2. J lost 5 bases, V lost 11 bases, and 11 bases had no gene match. CDR1 and CDR2 from the germline V gene are MDHEN and SYDVKM. The length of the CDR3 is 13 residues. The CDR3 nucleotides are TGTGCCTGTATAGCGGGACGGGGGCACGAGCAGTACTTC. Protein: CACIAGRGHEQYF.

The V gene is TRBV7-9, the J gene TRBJ1-1, with D maybe TRBD1 (5 bases). This CDR3 has 15 residues. The germline CDR1 and CDR2 sequences are SEHNR and FQNEAQ (reference sequence). The V end lost 5 bases, the J end lost 2 bases, and 15 bases lay between the germline ends. In DNA, the CDR3 is TGTGCCAGCAGCGAAACGTTGGGGACTAACACTGAAGCTTTCTTT. This gives the protein CASSETLGTNTEAFF.